What follows is one T cell receptor (beta chain) and its context. As yet, its antigen is unknown. Amplified TCR beta CDR3 regions came from RNA transcripts. With the HTBI primer set, the TCR CDR3 went through a first round of RT-PCR. TCRdb re-called the multiplex PCR reads with MiXCR, one entry per CDR3 protein. The table shows roughly 600,000 distinct CDR3 sequences, with roughly 15% occurring only once. The sample originates from a study of T cells in Graves' hyperthyroidism and ophthalmopathy. For the study at large: Blood from the periphery was taken at initial diagnosis, before any treatment.

Study-level findings and limits: A median around 6.4 months before onset, the model predicted ophthalmopathy.

The CDR3 is made up of 15 amino acids. The germline V and J ends were trimmed by 1 base and 6 bases, with 12 bases remaining between them. Germline V gene lookup returns CDR1 MDHEN and CDR2 SYDVKM. The receptor comes from a woman aged 50 to 60 with Graves' ophthalmopathy. Sample: blood. The chain is built from TRBV28 and TRBJ1-4; weak D call: TRBD1 (6 bases). Written as DNA, the CDR3 is TGTGCCAGCAGTTTATTGGGACAAGGGGATGAAAAACTGTTTTTT. It is translated as CASSLLGQGDEKLFF.